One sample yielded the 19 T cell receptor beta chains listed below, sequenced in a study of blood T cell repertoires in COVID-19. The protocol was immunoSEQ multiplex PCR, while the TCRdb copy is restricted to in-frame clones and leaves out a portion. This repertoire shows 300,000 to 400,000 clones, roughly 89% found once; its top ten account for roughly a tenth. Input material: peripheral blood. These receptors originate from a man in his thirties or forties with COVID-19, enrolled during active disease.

The CDR3 reads CASSPLLLAGGNYEQYF. CDR3 sequence (DNA): TGTGCCAGCTCACCTTTATTACTAGCGGGAGGGAACTACGAGCAGTACTTC. This sequence joins TRBV18 and TRBJ2-7; 13 bases are a match to TRBD2. Germline V gives CDR1 KGHSH, CDR2 LQKENI. V was pared by 3 bases and J by 3 bases, with 8 bases of the junction left unmatched. This CDR3 is built from 17 residues.

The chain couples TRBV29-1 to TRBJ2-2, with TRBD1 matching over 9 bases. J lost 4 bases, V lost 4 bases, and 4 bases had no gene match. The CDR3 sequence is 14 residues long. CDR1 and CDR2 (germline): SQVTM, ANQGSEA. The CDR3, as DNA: TGCAGCGTTGGGACAGGGGCCTTCACCGGGGAGCTGTTTTTT. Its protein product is CSVGTGAFTGELFF.

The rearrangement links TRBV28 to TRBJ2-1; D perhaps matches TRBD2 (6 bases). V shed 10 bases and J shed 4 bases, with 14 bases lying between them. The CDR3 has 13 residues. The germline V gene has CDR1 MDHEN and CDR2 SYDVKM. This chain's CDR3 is CATRREPYNEQFF. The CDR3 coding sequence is TGTGCCACCCGGAGGGAGCCGTACAATGAGCAGTTCTTC.

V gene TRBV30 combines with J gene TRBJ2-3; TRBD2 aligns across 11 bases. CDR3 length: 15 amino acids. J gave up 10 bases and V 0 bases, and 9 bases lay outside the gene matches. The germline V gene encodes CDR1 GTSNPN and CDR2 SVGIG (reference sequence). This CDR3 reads CAWSVPTSGRWAQYF. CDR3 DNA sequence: TGTGCCTGGAGTGTACCAACTAGCGGGAGATGGGCGCAGTATTTT. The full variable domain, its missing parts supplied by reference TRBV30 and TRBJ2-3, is SQTIHQWPATLVQPVGSPLSLECTVEGTSNPNLYWYRQAAGRGLQLLFYSVGIGQISSEVPQNLSASRPQDRQFILSSKKLLLSDSGFYLCAWSVPTSGRWAQYFGPGTRLTVL.

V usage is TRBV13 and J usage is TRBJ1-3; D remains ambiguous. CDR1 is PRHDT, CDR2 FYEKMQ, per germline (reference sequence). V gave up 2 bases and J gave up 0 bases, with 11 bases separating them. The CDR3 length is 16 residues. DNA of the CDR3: TGTGCCAGCAGCTTAAAAGCGTCTATCTCTGGAAACACCATATATTTT. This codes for CASSLKASISGNTIYF. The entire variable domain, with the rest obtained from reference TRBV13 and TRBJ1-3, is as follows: AAGVIQSPRHLIKEKRETATLKCYPIPRHDTVYWYQQGPGQDPQFLISFYEKMQSDKGSIPDRFSAQQFSDYHSELNMSSLELGDSALYFCASSLKASISGNTIYFGEGSWLTVV.

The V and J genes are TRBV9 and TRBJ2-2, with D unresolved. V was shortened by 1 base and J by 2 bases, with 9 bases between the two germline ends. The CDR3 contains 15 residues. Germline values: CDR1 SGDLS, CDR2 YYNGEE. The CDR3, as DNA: TGTGCCAGCAGCGTATGGCTCGATAACACCGGGGAGCTGTTTTTT. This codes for CASSVWLDNTGELFF.

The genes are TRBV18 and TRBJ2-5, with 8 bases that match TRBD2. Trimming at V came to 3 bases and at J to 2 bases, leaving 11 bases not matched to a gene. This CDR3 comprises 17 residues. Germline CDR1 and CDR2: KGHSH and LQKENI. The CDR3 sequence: CASSPRPSGGPQETQYF. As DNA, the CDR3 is TGTGCCAGCTCACCTCGCCCCTCGGGGGGGCCTCAAGAGACCCAGTACTTC.

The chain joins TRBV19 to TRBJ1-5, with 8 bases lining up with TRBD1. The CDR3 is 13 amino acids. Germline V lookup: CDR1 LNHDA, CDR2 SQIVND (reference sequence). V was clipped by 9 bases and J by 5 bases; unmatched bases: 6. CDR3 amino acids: CASARQGHQPQHF. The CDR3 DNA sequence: TGTGCCAGCGCCCGACAGGGGCATCAGCCCCAGCATTTT.

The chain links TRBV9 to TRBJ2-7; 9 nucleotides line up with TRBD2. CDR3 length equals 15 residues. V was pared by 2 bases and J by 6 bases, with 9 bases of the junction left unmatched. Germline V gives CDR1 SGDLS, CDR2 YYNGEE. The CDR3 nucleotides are TGTGCCAGCAGCGTCCTGGGGCTAGCGGGGATCGAGCAGTACTTC. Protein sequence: CASSVLGLAGIEQYF.

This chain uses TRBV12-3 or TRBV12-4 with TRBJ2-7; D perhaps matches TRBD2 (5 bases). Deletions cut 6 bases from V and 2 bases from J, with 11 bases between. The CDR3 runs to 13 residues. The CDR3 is CASRRNGAYEQYF. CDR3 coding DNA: TGTGCCAGCAGGAGGAACGGGGCCTACGAGCAGTACTTC.

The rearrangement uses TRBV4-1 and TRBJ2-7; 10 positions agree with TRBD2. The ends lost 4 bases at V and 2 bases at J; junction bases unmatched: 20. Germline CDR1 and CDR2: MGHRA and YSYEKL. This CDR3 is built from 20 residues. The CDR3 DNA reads TGCGCCAGCAGCCTTTTCGACAGCGGGAGGGTTCTCCCCGTTACCTACGAGCAGTACTTC. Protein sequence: CASSLFDSGRVLPVTYEQYF.

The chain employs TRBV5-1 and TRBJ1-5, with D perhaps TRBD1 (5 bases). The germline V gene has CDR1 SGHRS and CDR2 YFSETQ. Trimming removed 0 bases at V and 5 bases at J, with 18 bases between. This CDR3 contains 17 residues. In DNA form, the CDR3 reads TGCGCCAGCAGCTTGGGGGCTCCGGGTGGGGCGGATCAGCCCCAGCATTTT. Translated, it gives CASSLGAPGGADQPQHF.

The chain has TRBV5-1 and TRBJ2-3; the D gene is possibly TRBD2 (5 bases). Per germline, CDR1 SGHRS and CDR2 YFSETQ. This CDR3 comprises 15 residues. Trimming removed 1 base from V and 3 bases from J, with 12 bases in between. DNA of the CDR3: TGCGCCAGCAGCTTGAGCCTAGCCGTAACAGATACGCAGTATTTT. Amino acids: CASSLSLAVTDTQYF.

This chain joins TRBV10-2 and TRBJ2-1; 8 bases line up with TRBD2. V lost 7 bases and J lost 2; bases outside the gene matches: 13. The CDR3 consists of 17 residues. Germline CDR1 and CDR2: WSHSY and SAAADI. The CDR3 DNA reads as TGCGCCAGCAATCCTGAAGTCCGGGGGGGCACCTACAATGAGCAGTTCTTC. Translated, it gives CASNPEVRGGTYNEQFF.

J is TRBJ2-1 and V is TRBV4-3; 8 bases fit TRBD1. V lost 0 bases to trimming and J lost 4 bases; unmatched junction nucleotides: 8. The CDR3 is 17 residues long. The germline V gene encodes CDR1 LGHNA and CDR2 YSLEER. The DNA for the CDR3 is TGCGCCAGCAGCCAAGATGGAAGCACAGGGGGGTACAATGAGCAGTTCTTC. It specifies CASSQDGSTGGYNEQFF.

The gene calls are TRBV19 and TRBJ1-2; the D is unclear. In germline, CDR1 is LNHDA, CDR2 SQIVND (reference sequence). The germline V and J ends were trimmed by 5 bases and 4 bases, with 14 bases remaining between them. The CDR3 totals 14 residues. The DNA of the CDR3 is TGTGCCAGTAGTGAGCAATCCGCTTTCTATGGCTACACCTTC. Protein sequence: CASSEQSAFYGYTF.

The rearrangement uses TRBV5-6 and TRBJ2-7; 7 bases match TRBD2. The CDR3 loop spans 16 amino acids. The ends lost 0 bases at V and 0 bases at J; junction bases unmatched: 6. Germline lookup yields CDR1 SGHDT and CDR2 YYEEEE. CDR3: CASSLDSGVHSYEQYF. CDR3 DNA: TGTGCCAGCAGCTTGGACAGCGGGGTTCACTCCTACGAGCAGTACTTC.

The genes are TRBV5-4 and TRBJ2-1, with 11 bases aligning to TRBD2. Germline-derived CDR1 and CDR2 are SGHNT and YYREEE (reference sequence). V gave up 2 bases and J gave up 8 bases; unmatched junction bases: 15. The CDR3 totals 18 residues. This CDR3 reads CASSFSRASGGSGDEQFF. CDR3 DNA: TGTGCCAGCAGCTTTTCCCGGGCTAGCGGGGGGAGCGGCGATGAGCAGTTCTTC.

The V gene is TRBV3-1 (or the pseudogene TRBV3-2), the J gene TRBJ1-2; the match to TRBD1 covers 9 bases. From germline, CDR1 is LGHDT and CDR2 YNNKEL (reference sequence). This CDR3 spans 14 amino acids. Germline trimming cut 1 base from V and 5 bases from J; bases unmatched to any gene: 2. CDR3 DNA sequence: TGTGCCAGCAGCCAAGGGGGACAGGGATATGGCTACACCTTC. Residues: CASSQGGQGYGYTF.